The T cell receptor (beta chain) described here comes from a study of CD8+ T cells in alopecia areata. Study summary: Tofacitinib ran for 6 to 18 months before 6 months off drug.

This clone has just a few counts. What it binds is not known. Germline CDR1 reads SGHTA; CDR2 reads FQGNSA. The CDR3 has 15 amino acids. Trimming took 5 bases from V and 8 from J; bases not matched to a gene: 13. Treatment defined: oral pan-JAK inhibitor, 5-10 mg twice daily. Reverse transcribed after extraction, RNA yielded cDNA as the sequencing template. This table comes from immunoSEQ multiplex PCR, and its TCRdb copy is limited to in-frame clones, with some not included. The sample consists of 150,000 to 250,000 clones, roughly 60% of them appearing once. General study results and limits: Sequenced scalp T cells also include alphabeta T cells resident in normal skin. Many of the expanded lesional clones endured in scalp and blood while on tofacitinib.

This chain joins TRBV7-2 and TRBJ2-7; TRBD1 matches at 9 bases. Sequenced here: CD4+ T cells sorted from blood, sampled at week 24, from a patient treated with tofacitinib. The receptor was derived from a human donor with alopecia areata. The CDR3 bases are TGTGCCAGCAGCCCTTTACAGGGGGCCCAGCAACAGCAGTACTTC. It translates to CASSPLQGAQQQQYF.